These T cell receptor beta chains were read from a single sample in a study of T-cell reconstitution after alpha-beta-depleted transplantation in children. TCRdb reprocessed the PCR reads with MiXCR, giving one entry per CDR3 protein. The table shows around 600,000 distinct CDR3 sequences, with 10% to 13% occurring only once. The specimen was PBMCs from the stem cell graft donor, collected from the stem cell graft. The receptors were gathered from a human donor who donated a stem cell graft to a child with acute myeloid leukemia. Each CDR3 is given with its conserved first and last residue. Each record gives: J gene, V gene, clone size, D gene, CDR3 protein, CDR3 DNA. D genes are given only for firm matches. Some rows have no size entry. The others give once, few or many, or a class for an expanded clone.

TRBJ2-1 | TRBV4-3 | many | - | CASSQDRSSPYNEQFF | TGCGCCAGCAGCCAAGATCGGAGTAGTCCCTACAATGAGCAGTTCTTC
TRBJ2-2 | TRBV5-1 | - | - | CASRRGTAPSTGELFF | TGCGCCAGCAGGCGGGGGACAGCCCCGAGTACCGGGGAGCTGTTTTTT
TRBJ2-7 | TRBV9 | many | TRBD1 | CASSVGQGNIYEQYF | TGTGCCAGCAGCGTGGGACAGGGGAATATTTACGAGCAGTACTTC
TRBJ1-3 | TRBV27 | many | - | CASSPRGPTSGNTIYF | TGTGCCAGCAGCCCCCGGGGCCCAACTTCTGGAAACACCATATATTTT
TRBJ2-3 | TRBV9 | few | - | CASSVSWDTTDTQYF | TGTGCCAGCAGCGTCTCCTGGGACACCACAGATACGCAGTATTTT
TRBJ2-1 | TRBV10-3 | many | TRBD2 | CAISESITSGDNEQFF | TGTGCCATCAGTGAGTCGATCACTAGCGGGGACAATGAGCAGTTCTTC
TRBJ1-1 | TRBV3-1 | - | - | CASSRRGLTEAFF | TGTGCCAGCAGCCGGAGGGGTTTGACTGAAGCTTTCTTT
TRBJ2-7 | TRBV6-2/TRBV6-3 | many | TRBD2 | CASSLPRLAGGQQYF | TGTGCCAGCAGTTTGCCTCGACTAGCGGGAGGACAGCAGTACTTC
TRBJ2-2 | TRBV3-1 | - | - | CASSQGQVTGELFF | TGTGCCAGCAGCCAAGGACAGGTCACCGGGGAGCTGTTTTTT
TRBJ2-1 | TRBV20-1 | - | - | CSARIGGFQRGNNEQFF | TGCAGTGCTAGAATCGGGGGATTTCAGAGGGGTAACAATGAGCAGTTCTTC
TRBJ1-2 | TRBV5-1 | few | - | CASAPSDNYGYTF | TGCGCCAGTGCCCCGTCTGATAACTATGGCTACACCTTC
TRBJ2-1 | TRBV7-3 | - | - | CASPAYGVAEDNEQFF | TGTGCCAGCCCCGCGTATGGTGTAGCGGAGGACAATGAGCAGTTCTTC